The clone carrying this TCR beta chain was found once. Its antigen is still unknown. The data stem from a study of long-term antiretroviral therapy in people with HIV. Study findings and constraints: Specimens of blood were obtained during 2004 to 2017, possibly under older ART regimens.

The immunoSEQ assay was v3.0, run at survey level. Clones were sequenced by immunoSEQ multiplex PCR, and TCRdb holds only the in-frame ones, with some missing. The sample has 34,000 or so clones; approximately 81% are singletons. Until DNA extraction, the samples held between about 1-10 million cryopreserved PBMC. The CDR3 runs 11 residues. Looked up from germline, CDR1 is WNHNN and CDR2 is SYGVQD (reference sequence). With 9 bases removed from V and 8 bases from J, the gap between germline ends came to 13 bases. V gene TRBV10-1 combines with J gene TRBJ1-1; tentative D call: TRBD1 (5 bases). Here the sequenced sample was unsorted PBMCs, taken roughly 2.9 years before starting antiretroviral therapy. The sequence was obtained from a woman younger than 45 with HIV. Here the CDR3 DNA reads TGCGCCAGTGTTGGGGGGAGAGAAGCTTTCTTT. It encodes CASVGGREAFF.